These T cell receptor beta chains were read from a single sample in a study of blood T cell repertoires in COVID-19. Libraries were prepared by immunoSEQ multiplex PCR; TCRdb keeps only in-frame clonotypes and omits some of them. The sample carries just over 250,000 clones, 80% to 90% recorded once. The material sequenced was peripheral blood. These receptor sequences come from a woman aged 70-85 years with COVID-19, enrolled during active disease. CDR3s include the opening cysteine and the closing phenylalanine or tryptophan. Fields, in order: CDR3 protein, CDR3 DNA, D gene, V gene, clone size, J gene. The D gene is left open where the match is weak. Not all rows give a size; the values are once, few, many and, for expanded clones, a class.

CDR3 protein: CASSPGQGDQPQHF
CDR3 DNA: TGTGCCAGCAGCCCCGGACAGGGGGATCAGCCCCAGCATTTT
D gene: TRBD1
V gene: TRBV28
clone size: -
J gene: TRBJ1-5

CDR3 protein: CASSMPAGRDYEQYF
CDR3 DNA: TGTGCCAGTAGTATGCCTGCGGGACGGGACTACGAGCAGTACTTC
D gene: -
V gene: TRBV19
clone size: -
J gene: TRBJ2-7

CDR3 protein: CASSPGTSGRVDNEQFF
CDR3 DNA: TGTGCCAGCAGCCCCGGGACTAGCGGGAGGGTTGACAATGAGCAGTTCTTC
D gene: TRBD2
V gene: TRBV7-9
clone size: -
J gene: TRBJ2-1

CDR3 protein: CASSYVSGSYNEQFF
CDR3 DNA: TGTGCCAGCAGTTATGTCAGCGGATCCTACAATGAGCAGTTCTTC
D gene: -
V gene: TRBV6-2/TRBV6-3
clone size: -
J gene: TRBJ2-1

CDR3 protein: CAWEFWQGTEQYF
CDR3 DNA: TGTGCCTGGGAGTTTTGGCAGGGGACCGAGCAGTACTTC
D gene: -
V gene: TRBV30
clone size: -
J gene: TRBJ2-7

CDR3 protein: CASARGGIYTGELFF
CDR3 DNA: TGTGCCAGCGCCCGCGGCGGCATATACACCGGGGAGCTGTTTTTT
D gene: -
V gene: TRBV28
clone size: -
J gene: TRBJ2-2

CDR3 protein: CASSASADNSPLHF
CDR3 DNA: TGTGCCAGCAGTGCCAGCGCCGATAATTCACCCCTCCACTTT
D gene: -
V gene: TRBV6-4
clone size: once
J gene: TRBJ1-6

CDR3 protein: CASSSITGQVIYNSPLHF
CDR3 DNA: TGTGCCAGCAGTTCGATTACAGGACAGGTGATCTATAATTCACCCCTCCACTTT
D gene: TRBD1
V gene: TRBV28
clone size: once
J gene: TRBJ1-6

CDR3 protein: CASSRTGDKAFF
CDR3 DNA: TGTGCCAGCAGCCGGACAGGGGACAAAGCTTTCTTT
D gene: TRBD1
V gene: TRBV7-9
clone size: -
J gene: TRBJ1-1

CDR3 protein: CATSPRDRYLSNQPQHF
CDR3 DNA: TGTGCCACCAGCCCCCGGGACAGGTACCTTAGCAATCAGCCCCAGCATTTT
D gene: TRBD1
V gene: TRBV15
clone size: few
J gene: TRBJ1-5

CDR3 protein: CASSLGQGASSEKLFF
CDR3 DNA: TGTGCCAGCAGCTTGGGACAGGGGGCGTCTAGTGAAAAACTGTTTTTT
D gene: TRBD1
V gene: TRBV11-3
clone size: -
J gene: TRBJ1-4

CDR3 protein: CASSSTPGSAAFF
CDR3 DNA: TGTGCCAGCAGCTCGACCCCGGGGTCTGCAGCTTTCTTT
D gene: -
V gene: TRBV7-3
clone size: -
J gene: TRBJ1-1

CDR3 protein: CASSLGTSGTFYEQYF
CDR3 DNA: TGTGCCAGCAGCTTAGGGACTAGCGGCACCTTCTACGAGCAGTACTTC
D gene: TRBD2
V gene: TRBV7-9
clone size: -
J gene: TRBJ2-7